A selection of T cell receptor beta chains follows, all from one sample in a study of cytomegalovirus exposure and HLA in healthy donors. Profiled with immunoSEQ multiplex PCR; TCRdb holds only in-frame clones, not every one. Here the sample spans approximately 200,000 clones, around 77% being singletons. Material: PBMCs. These TCRs come from a man aged 25 to 40 in good health and CMV-seronegative. The conserved cysteine and the conserved F or W are not part of the CDR3 here. Size is stated for part of the rows, as once, few or many counts, or as a class when the clone is expanded.

>TRBV10-3|TRBJ2-7|NA
AISELPPSYEQY
>TRBV5-1|TRBJ2-5|NA
ASSPGQGLQETQY
>TRBV15|TRBJ1-5|NA
ATGEGISNQPQH
>TRBV11-3|TRBJ2-2|NA
ASSLGRQGAMQYGELF
>TRBV10-3|TRBJ1-5|NA
AISESRDRGLAQPQH
>TRBV10-3|TRBJ1-3|NA
AIRRQGAQGNTIY
>TRBV25-1|TRBJ2-1|NA
ASSTGTNNRNEQF
>TRBV6-1|TRBJ1-4|NA
ASRGTVVNEKLF
>TRBV19|TRBJ1-5|NA
ASSNWDGANQPQH
>TRBV7-3|TRBJ2-2|NA
ASSIHSGTNTGELF
>TRBV19|TRBJ2-1|NA
ASSILIANNEQF
>TRBV30|TRBJ1-1|NA
AWTRGQSTEAF
>TRBV6-5|TRBJ2-3|NA
ASSGLPDTQY
>TRBV18|TRBJ2-5|NA
ASSPQGLAGGPRETQY
>TRBV27|TRBJ2-1|NA
ASSSGLGDEQF
>TRBV7-3|TRBJ2-1|NA
ASSSYGTSVSEQF
>TRBV11-3|TRBJ2-7|few
ASSLGGSGRGYEQY
>TRBV6-1|TRBJ1-1|NA
ASSEVPAETGAF
>TRBV19|TRBJ2-7|NA
ASMKGDEQY
>TRBV29-1|TRBJ1-2|NA
SVHKWGLRNYGYT
>TRBV29-1|TRBJ2-7|NA
SAGRGTGHEQY
>TRBV29-1|TRBJ2-1|NA
SVVVAGMVRNEQF
>TRBV7-9|TRBJ2-3|NA
ASSPGLAESTDTQY
>TRBV5-8|TRBJ2-7|NA
ASSRREGTYEQY
>TRBV10-3|TRBJ2-1|NA
AISDFAKSSYNEQF
>TRBV5-4|TRBJ1-2|few
ASSPSGTGGFGYT
>TRBV5-6|TRBJ1-1|NA
ASSLVRGTEAF
>TRBV5-1|TRBJ2-7|NA
ASRPGQNLYEQY
>TRBV5-4|TRBJ2-1|NA
ASSSTEGQQF
>TRBV7-4|TRBJ1-4|NA
ASSSAPRPNEKLF
>TRBV7-9|TRBJ1-4|few
ASSRGGGQGHNEKLF
>TRBV11-1|TRBJ1-1|NA
ASSLVSGNTEAF
>TRBV7-9|TRBJ2-1|NA
ASSLAPGSGSALREQF
>TRBV28|TRBJ2-7|NA
ASSLGGQAYEQY
>TRBV5-1|TRBJ2-5|NA
ASSLGLAETQY
>TRBV27|TRBJ1-5|NA
ASSLGGADQPQH
>TRBV5-1|TRBJ2-2|NA
ASRKGREANTGELF
>TRBV28|TRBJ1-2|NA
ASSPLDRDIYGYT
>TRBV7-3|TRBJ2-7|NA
ASSLEGTGIYEQY
>TRBV5-1|TRBJ1-1|NA
ASTLAGGSGAEAF
>TRBV18|TRBJ2-7|NA
ASSPTTGQTYEQY
>TRBV6-1|TRBJ1-5|many
ASSTGPEGQPQH
>TRBV7-9|TRBJ2-7|NA
ASSLGQPEQY